A single sample gave rise to the 18 T cell receptor beta chains below, sequenced in a study of memory CD4+ T cells and cytomegalovirus serostatus. Single viable CD3+CD4+CD8-CD45RO+ cells were sorted as the memory CD4+ T cells. The table came from immunoSEQ multiplex PCR; TCRdb's copy has only in-frame clones and leaves some out. The sample records tens of thousands of clones, roughly 80% being singletons. Source material: memory CD4+ T cells from blood. The receptors were gathered from an adult in good health and CMV-seronegative.

Here the CDR3 reads CASSPWDHGSYEQYF. In DNA form, the CDR3 reads TGTGCCAGTAGTCCCTGGGACCATGGATCCTACGAGCAGTACTTC. This chain uses TRBV19 with TRBJ2-7; the D gene could be TRBD1 or TRBD2 (5 bases each). There are 15 residues in the CDR3. V lost 5 bases and J lost 1, with 15 bases in between. Germline assignment: CDR1 LNHDA and CDR2 SQIVND (reference sequence).

The chain employs TRBV5-4 and TRBJ2-1; TRBD2 matches at 12 bases. The CDR3 has 17 amino acids. The J segment lost 3 bases and the V segment lost 5 bases, leaving 9 bases of the junction unmatched. The germline V gene has CDR1 SGHNT and CDR2 YYREEE (reference sequence). CDR3 coding DNA: TGTGCCAGCAGTCTCTCTAGCGGGGGGGCAAGCTACAATGAGCAGTTCTTC. It codes for CASSLSSGGASYNEQFF.

Only one count was recorded for this clone. This chain uses TRBV6-6 with TRBJ2-5; possible D gene TRBD2, 5 bases. There are 15 residues in the CDR3. CDR1 is MNHNY, CDR2 SVGAGI, per germline (reference sequence). V was cut by 5 bases and J by 0 bases, with 13 bases left in between. The CDR3 nucleotides read TGTGCCAGCAGTCGGGGTAGCGCCTACCAAGAGACCCAGTACTTC. It specifies CASSRGSAYQETQYF.

The V call is TRBV5-6, the J call TRBJ1-2, with D unresolved. The CDR3 is 14 amino acids. Germline V gene lookup returns CDR1 SGHDT and CDR2 YYEEEE. The V and J ends lost 0 bases and 8 bases respectively, with 14 bases between them. CDR3 in DNA: TGTGCCAGCAGCTTGGTAGCATCTAACTTCGGCTACACCTTC. This gives the protein CASSLVASNFGYTF.

V and J are TRBV28 and TRBJ1-4, with unresolved D. Trimming pared 2 bases from V and 5 bases from J, leaving 12 bases between. There are 15 residues in the CDR3. From germline, CDR1 is MDHEN and CDR2 SYDVKM. CDR3 bases: TGTGCCAGCAGTTTAATGGCAGGCTTAAATGAAAAACTGTTTTTT. Its protein product is CASSLMAGLNEKLFF.

V gene TRBV30 combines with J gene TRBJ2-1, with 12 bases lining up with TRBD2. Germline CDR1 and CDR2: GTSNPN and SVGIG (reference sequence). CDR3 size: 17 residues. The junction had 12 bases not matched to a gene; V was cut back by 3 bases and J by 6 bases. CDR3: CAWSRRPGTSGSNEQFF. The CDR3 bases are TGTGCCTGGAGCCGACGACCCGGGACTAGCGGGTCCAATGAGCAGTTCTTC.

The V call is TRBV30, the J call TRBJ2-2; D unclear. This CDR3 region has 11 residues. V was trimmed by 7 bases and J by 8 bases, leaving 11 bases between them. Germline CDR1 and CDR2: GTSNPN and SVGIG (reference sequence). The CDR3: CASRVWGELFF. CDR3 sequence (DNA): TGTGCCTCTCGGGTTTGGGGGGAGCTGTTTTTT. The full variable domain, rest sourced from reference TRBV30 and TRBJ2-2, is SQTIHQWPATLVQPVGSPLSLECTVEGTSNPNLYWYRQAAGRGLQLLFYSVGIGQISSEVPQNLSASRPQDRQFILSSKKLLLSDSGFYLCASRVWGELFFGEGSRLTVL.

The chain links TRBV15 to TRBJ2-3; D may be TRBD1 or TRBD2 (5 bases each). Trimming stripped 1 base from V and 0 bases from J, with 5 bases between. This CDR3 spans 14 amino acids. The germline V gene has CDR1 LNHNV and CDR2 YYDKDF (reference sequence). The CDR3, as DNA: TGTGCCACCAGCAGAGGGGACAGCACAGATACGCAGTATTTT. Its translation is CATSRGDSTDTQYF.

The rearrangement uses TRBV28 and TRBJ1-4, with TRBD1 identical over 8 bases. V dropped 5 bases and J dropped 3; count of bases not matched to a gene: 2. This CDR3 is built from 14 residues. Germline CDR1 MDHEN, CDR2 SYDVKM. The CDR3 DNA reads as TGTGCCAGCAGTCAGGGGGCGTCTAATGAAAAACTGTTTTTT. Its translation: CASSQGASNEKLFF.

V usage is TRBV7-2 and J usage is TRBJ2-1; TRBD1 might be the D (6 bases). CDR1 is SGHTA and CDR2 is FQGNSA in the germline V gene. The length of the CDR3 is 15 residues. Trimming cost V 3 bases and J 6 bases, with 15 bases left between them. The CDR3 loop reads CASSFGQSASNEQFF. The CDR3 DNA follows: TGTGCCAGCAGCTTTGGACAGTCTGCCTCCAATGAGCAGTTCTTC.

This chain links TRBV11-2 with TRBJ1-4; no reliable D call. Per the germline V gene, CDR1 is SGHAT and CDR2 is FQNNGV. The V end was cut by 0 bases, the J end by 7 bases, with 9 bases between. The CDR3 totals 14 residues. The CDR3 spells CASSLDWVGEKLFF. The CDR3 bases are TGTGCCAGCAGCTTAGACTGGGTCGGTGAAAAACTGTTTTTT. The full variable domain, completed using reference TRBV11-2 and TRBJ1-4, is EAGVAQSPRYKIIEKRQSVAFWCNPISGHATLYWYQQILGQGPKLLIQFQNNGVVDDSQLPKDRFSAERLKGVDSTLKIQPAKLEDSAVYLCASSLDWVGEKLFFGSGTQLSVL.

The genes are TRBV5-4 and TRBJ2-2; D is possibly TRBD1 or TRBD2 (5 bases each). V lost 5 bases and J lost 0, with 17 bases in between. The CDR3 is 17 residues long. CDR1 and CDR2 (germline): SGHNT, YYREEE (reference sequence). CDR3 loop: CASRDRGVGANTGELFF. Here the CDR3 DNA reads TGTGCCAGCAGGGACCGCGGCGTGGGGGCGAACACCGGGGAGCTGTTTTTT.

The V gene is TRBV27, the J gene TRBJ2-1; 13 bases fit TRBD2. CDR3 length: 15 residues. Trimming at V came to 5 bases and at J to 15 bases, leaving 13 bases not matched to a gene. CDR1 and CDR2 (germline): MNHEY, SMNVEV (reference sequence). This CDR3 reads CASSIGLAGDFSTFF. The DNA of the CDR3 is TGTGCCAGCAGTATTGGACTAGCGGGGGATTTTTCTACGTTCTTC.

This chain connects TRBV4-3 to TRBJ2-7, with D perhaps TRBD2 (6 bases). In germline, CDR1 is LGHNA, CDR2 YSLEER. V was cut by 1 base and J by 5 bases, with 15 bases left in between. This CDR3 has 15 residues. The CDR3, as DNA: TGCGCCAGCAGCCAAGGCGGCGGGGCTGGAAACGAGCAGTACTTC. Its protein product is CASSQGGGAGNEQYF.

The chain joins TRBV10-3 to TRBJ1-1, with 7 bases aligning to TRBD1. With V trimmed by 7 bases and J by 3 bases, 5 bases remained unmatched. CDR3 length: 13 residues. Looked up from germline, CDR1 is ENHRY and CDR2 is SYGVKD. CDR3 residues: CAITRTGDTEAFF. The CDR3 coding sequence is TGTGCCATCACCAGAACAGGGGACACTGAAGCTTTCTTT.

The sample holds a few counts of this clone. The chain employs TRBV29-1 and TRBJ1-1, with TRBD1 as a possible D gene (6 bases). V was trimmed by 4 bases and J by 5 bases, leaving 14 bases between them. This CDR3 spans 13 amino acids. Germline CDR1 and CDR2: SQVTM and ANQGSEA. CDR3 amino acids: CSVGQGSRTEAFF. As DNA, the CDR3 is TGCAGCGTTGGGCAGGGGTCGCGAACTGAAGCTTTCTTT.

The V gene is TRBV6-5, the J gene TRBJ1-2; D is uncertain. Trimming removed 1 base at V and 0 bases at J, with 6 bases between. From germline, CDR1 is MNHEY and CDR2 SVGAGI. This CDR3 spans 14 amino acids. The CDR3 here is CASSYLSANYGYTF. In DNA, the CDR3 is TGTGCCAGCAGTTACTTGTCGGCTAACTATGGCTACACCTTC.

The chain has TRBV7-2 and TRBJ2-5; TRBD2 aligns across 9 bases. CDR3 size: 18 residues. V lost 0 bases, J lost 2 bases, and 10 bases stayed unmatched. Germline V CDR1 and CDR2: SGHTA, FQGNSA. The chain's CDR3 is CASSLAFAGGPKQETQYF. CDR3 DNA: TGTGCCAGCAGCTTAGCGTTCGCGGGGGGGCCCAAGCAAGAGACCCAGTACTTC. The full variable domain, rest sourced from reference TRBV7-2 and TRBJ2-5, is GAGVSQSPSNKVTEKGKDVELRCDPISGHTALYWYRQSLGQGLEFLIYFQGNSAPDKSGLPSDRFSAERTGGSVSTLTIQRTQQEDSAVYLCASSLAFAGGPKQETQYFGPGTRLLVL.